Listed here are 20 T cell receptor beta chains from one sample, sequenced in a study of blood T cells in healthy people across ages. Using a J-beta primer mix together with a sample-barcoded 5' primer, a second PCR was run for roughly 6 to 12 cycles. TCRdb itself ran the 5' RACE reads through MiXCR, one entry per CDR3 protein. Of approximately 1,100,000 distinct CDR3 sequences listed, 40% to 55% were seen once; the top ten hold approximately 19%. The sample consisted of blood. The receptors stem from a woman aged 60-75 years in good health.

Turning to this clonotype: The final CDR3 position lacks the conserved phenylalanine or tryptophan, pointing to a likely read error. The rearrangement joins TRBV5-1 to TRBJ2-7; D may match TRBD1 or TRBD2 (5 bases each). This CDR3 is 15 amino acids long. Trimming removed 5 bases from V and 2 bases from J, with 17 bases in between. Germline V CDR1 and CDR2: SGHRS, YFSETQ. CDR3 in amino acids: CASRSPGQITYEQYS. The DNA for the CDR3 is TGCGCCAGCAGATCGCCGGGGCAGATAACCTACGAGCAGTACTCC.

This clonotype was seen a handful of times. The chain is built from TRBV20-1 and TRBJ2-1; possible D gene TRBD2, 5 bases. With 0 bases removed from V and 8 bases from J, the gap between germline ends came to 11 bases. The CDR3 length is 13 residues. Germline loops: CDR1 DFQATT, CDR2 SNEGSKA (reference sequence). The CDR3 sequence: CSARDARGYEQFF. DNA for the CDR3: TGCAGTGCTAGAGATGCCCGCGGGTATGAGCAGTTCTTC.

The rearrangement uses TRBV29-1 and TRBJ1-2; perhaps TRBD1 as D (6 bases). Trimming left V 7 bases short and J 5 bases short, with 23 bases between. Germline V lookup: CDR1 SQVTM, CDR2 ANQGSEA. This CDR3 spans 15 amino acids. CDR3 DNA: TGCAGCGCCGCCCCAACAGGGTTTTCCAGATATGGCTACACCTTC. It encodes CSAAPTGFSRYGYTF.

On this clonotype itself: A read error may account for a junction end that differs from germline. J is TRBJ2-3 and V is TRBV29-1; 9 nucleotides agree with TRBD2. Per the germline V gene, CDR1 is SQVTM and CDR2 is ANQGSEA. The CDR3 totals 12 residues. CDR3 sequence (DNA): TGCAGCGTTGGACTAGCGGCAGATACGCGGTATTTT. Its translation: CSVGLAADTRYF.

The V gene is TRBV29-1, the J gene TRBJ1-1, with D perhaps TRBD1 (6 bases). Deletions cut 7 bases from V and 3 bases from J, with 12 bases between. CDR3 length: 12 amino acids. The germline gives CDR1 SQVTM, CDR2 ANQGSEA. The CDR3, as DNA: TGCAGCGCCAGACAGGATTACACTGAAGCTTTCTTT. As protein: CSARQDYTEAFF.

For this clonotype: A much larger clone lies a single base off, so this may be a read error. V is TRBV5-1 and J is TRBJ2-5; D might be TRBD1 (6 bases). Germline CDR1 is SGHRS and CDR2 is YFSETQ. The CDR3 is made up of 16 amino acids. CDR3 in amino acids: CAGSLKGDGLGETQYF. CDR3 DNA: TGCGCCGGCAGCTTGAAGGGGGACGGATTGGGGGAGACCCAGTACTTC.

V is TRBV5-1 and J is TRBJ1-1; TRBD1 aligns across 8 bases. The germline V gene has CDR1 SGHRS and CDR2 YFSETQ. J lost 4 bases, V lost 1 base, and 9 bases had no gene match. The CDR3 has 16 amino acids. The CDR3 spells CASSLPTTGDVTEAFF. The CDR3 DNA reads TGCGCCAGCAGCTTGCCCACGACAGGGGATGTCACTGAAGCTTTCTTT.

The chain couples TRBV12-3 or TRBV12-4 to TRBJ2-4; D unresolved. The closer fit of TRBJ2-7 to the DNA end suggests the J call may be wrong. This CDR3 is built from 13 residues. Here the CDR3 DNA reads TGTGCCAGCAGTTTAAATGGTAGGGACGAGCAGTACTTC. Translating gives CASSLNGRDEQYF.

The chain uses TRBV20-1 and TRBJ2-1; D perhaps matches TRBD1 (5 bases). V lost 1 base and J 8 bases, leaving 6 bases between the germline ends. Germline V gene data show CDR1 as DFQATT and CDR2 as SNEGSKA (reference sequence). This CDR3 region has 11 residues. The DNA for the CDR3 is TGCAGTGCTAGAGGGGGCGATGAGCAGTTCTTC. This encodes CSARGGDEQFF.

Comments on this clonotype: Since a much larger clone is just one base distant, this may be a read error. This chain joins TRBV7-2 and TRBJ2-7, with TRBD2 identical over 11 bases. The CDR3 consists of 15 residues. Germline V lookup: CDR1 SGHTA, CDR2 FQGNSA. The CDR3 loop is CASSRLAGTSYERYF. CDR3 nucleotide sequence: TGTGCCAGCAGCCGACTAGCGGGGACCTCCTACGAGCGGTACTTC.

This clonotype was seen once. The genes are TRBV6-2 or TRBV6-3 and TRBJ2-4, with D perhaps TRBD2 (5 bases). The DNA end is a closer match to TRBJ2-5, so the J assignment may be wrong. Germline-derived CDR1 and CDR2 are MNHEY and SVGEGT. The CDR3 sequence is 14 residues long. The CDR3 spells CASSPSRPGRTQYF. CDR3 DNA sequence: TGTGCCAGCAGTCCTAGCAGACCGGGCCGGACCCAGTACTTC.

This clonotype was seen more than once but under ten times. This chain links TRBV12-3 or TRBV12-4 with TRBJ2-7, with 8 bases matching TRBD2. The junction had 8 bases not matched to a gene; V was cut back by 11 bases and J by 5 bases. The CDR3 sequence is 12 residues long. CDR3 sequence (DNA): TGTGCCGTACGGCGGGGGGCCCACGAGCAGTACTTC. Protein product: CAVRRGAHEQYF.

The CDR3 is CSVNPPTSVAGETQYF. Written as DNA, the CDR3 is TGCAGTGTTAATCCTCCGACTAGCGTGGCGGGAGAGACCCAGTACTTC. V usage is TRBV20-1 and J usage is TRBJ2-5; 8 nucleotides agree with TRBD2. The V and J ends lost 7 bases and 4 bases, in that order; junction bases with no gene match: 17. CDR1 and CDR2 (germline): DFQATT, SNEGSKA (reference sequence). The CDR3 covers 16 residues.

The gene calls are TRBV20-1 and TRBJ2-3; TRBD1 might be the D (5 bases). Germline CDR1 reads DFQATT; CDR2 reads SNEGSKA (reference sequence). This CDR3 comprises 15 residues. Trimming cost V 3 bases and J 5 bases, with 18 bases left between them. The DNA of the CDR3 is TGCAGTGCTAGGCCCGCCAGGGCGAGTGAAGATACGCAGTATTTT. It yields the protein CSARPARASEDTQYF.

This chain connects TRBV20-1 to TRBJ2-1, with 11 bases matching TRBD2. V lost 8 bases, J lost 2 bases, and 11 bases stayed unmatched. Per germline, CDR1 DFQATT and CDR2 SNEGSKA (reference sequence). This CDR3 region has 16 residues. Here the CDR3 reads CSTRLAGGAAYNEQFF. The DNA of the CDR3 is TGCAGTACCAGGCTAGCGGGAGGCGCAGCCTACAATGAGCAGTTCTTC.

Only a few counts were recorded for this clonotype. The rearrangement uses TRBV10-1 and TRBJ2-1; 7 nucleotides line up with TRBD1. CDR1 is WNHNN and CDR2 is SYGVQD in the germline V gene (reference sequence). The CDR3 totals 16 residues. The J segment lost 7 bases and the V segment lost 0 bases, leaving 9 bases of the junction unmatched. The CDR3 DNA follows: TGCGCCAGCAGTGAGTCCTACAGGGGAATCGGGAATGAGCAGTTCTTC. The encoded protein is CASSESYRGIGNEQFF.

The chain has TRBV15 and TRBJ2-6; 10 positions agree with TRBD2. V dropped 6 bases and J dropped 0; count of bases not matched to a gene: 8. CDR1 and CDR2 (germline): LNHNV, YYDKDF (reference sequence). This CDR3 region has 18 residues. The DNA for the CDR3 is TGTGCCACCAGAGTCGGGCTAGCGGGGGACTCTGGGGCCAACGTCCTGACTTTC. Translation: CATRVGLAGDSGANVLTF.

This clonotype was seen more than once but under ten times. This sequence joins TRBV29-1 and TRBJ1-2; D not resolved. Germline V CDR1 and CDR2: SQVTM, ANQGSEA. The V and J ends lost 7 bases and 5 bases respectively, with 11 bases between them. This CDR3 contains 11 residues. CDR3 amino acids: CSDRAGYGYTF. The DNA for the CDR3 is TGCAGCGACCGGGCAGGATATGGCTACACCTTC. Looking up the rest from reference TRBV29-1 and TRBJ1-2 gives the full variable domain: SAVISQKPSRDICQRGTSLTIQCQVDSQVTMMFWYRQQPGQSLTLIATANQGSEATYESGFVIDKFPISRPNLTFSTLTVSNMSPEDSSIYLCSDRAGYGYTFGSGTRLTVV.

J is TRBJ1-5 and V is TRBV15; D unclear. Trimming cost V 0 bases and J 4 bases, with 7 bases left between them. The length of the CDR3 is 14 residues. Germline V gives CDR1 LNHNV, CDR2 YYDKDF (reference sequence). The CDR3 DNA reads as TGTGCCACCAGCAGAGATTCGGGAAATCAGCCCCAGCATTTT. Translated, it gives CATSRDSGNQPQHF.

The rearrangement joins TRBV5-1 to TRBJ2-1, with 10 nucleotides matching TRBD1. CDR3 length equals 16 residues. Per germline, CDR1 SGHRS and CDR2 YFSETQ. V trimming: 0 bases; J trimming: 10 bases; junction bases outside the gene matches: 10. CDR3 nucleotides: TGCGCCAGCAGCTTGGGCTCCGGACAGGGGGTTTGGGAGCAGTTCTTC. Amino acid sequence: CASSLGSGQGVWEQFF.